This T cell receptor (beta chain) was identified during a study of blood T cells in healthy people across ages. Study conclusions and caveats: Researchers said unsorted PBMCs prevented a conclusive naive versus antigen-experienced comparison. It was not known whether donors were CMV positive (a possible confounder of expanded clonotype changes). It was held that the diversity estimates obtained from one million T cells were underestimates.

With a J-beta primer mix and a sample-barcoded 5' primer, a second PCR ran about 7 to 12 cycles. Each CDR3 protein gets one entry after TCRdb re-called the 5' RACE reads with MiXCR. The sample yields approximately 900,000 distinct CDR3 sequences, approximately 32% seen once. This clonotype was seen only once. The antigen is unknown. Germline values: CDR1 DFQATT, CDR2 SNEGSKA (reference sequence). This CDR3 region has 16 residues. J gave up 6 bases and V 1 base, and 11 bases lay outside the gene matches. A further study also used this sample, focusing on T cells of mothers and their children. That paper adds: Persistent microchimeric T cell clones were not found at ~100 per million sensitivity.

The genes are TRBV20-1 and TRBJ1-5, with 8 bases aligning to TRBD1. The material sequenced was blood. This receptor was identified in a woman in her forties in good health. CDR3 sequence reads: CSARVLGTGPSQPQHF. The DNA of the CDR3 is TGCAGTGCTAGAGTTTTGGGGACAGGTCCGAGTCAGCCCCAGCATTTT.